A selection of T cell receptor beta chains follows, all from one sample in a study of CXCR3-negative and CXCR3-positive naive CD8 T cells. TCRdb reanalyzed the 5' RACE reads, giving one entry per CDR3 protein sequence and no DNA. This sample's table has some 150,000 distinct CDR3 sequences. Sequenced: naive CXCR3+ CD8+ T cells from blood. Receptor source: a human donor in good health. Some clones in this sample may be carry-over from other donors' samples. Each CDR3 is given with its conserved first and last residue.

>TRBJ1-2|TRBV5-1
CASSTASSLPGGGYTF
>TRBJ2-7|TRBV28
CASSSTDLQREQYF
>TRBJ2-1|TRBV4-1
CASSQRDHIPDEQFF
>TRBJ2-5|TRBV28
CASSFIRGGQETQYF
>TRBJ1-2|TRBV6-2/TRBV6-3
CASSYTLRDSGGYTF
>TRBJ2-2|TRBV28
CASSLGPRGLDTGELFF
>TRBJ2-3|TRBV12-3/TRBV12-4
CASSLLQEGRHF
>TRBJ1-2|TRBV20-1
CSARDGDSYGYTF
>TRBJ2-7|TRBV29-1
CSVVPGRDSYEQYF
>TRBJ2-1|TRBV28
CASSGQGHNEQFF
>TRBJ2-7|TRBV20-1
CSARPGGSYEQYF
>TRBJ2-5|TRBV7-3
CASSFFGSGRQETQYF
>TRBJ2-7|TRBV28
CASSLRLAGGEQYF
>TRBJ2-5|TRBV7-9
CASSSSAGTGGRETQYF
>TRBJ1-6|TRBV6-4
CASSETGGDSPLHF
>TRBJ2-3|TRBV29-1
CSVERGRSTDTQYF
>TRBJ2-1|TRBV3-1
CASSPGFGGLYYNEQFF
>TRBJ1-1|TRBV7-9
CASSLTGEGSDTEAFF
>TRBJ2-1|TRBV6-5
CATQVGGGEQFF
>TRBJ2-7|TRBV7-9
CASSLLGVYEQYF
>TRBJ1-2|TRBV6-5
CASSPTGDNYGYTF
>TRBJ2-5|TRBV9
CASSANPGIWETQYF
>TRBJ2-1|TRBV29-1
CSVEVPYYNEQFF
>TRBJ2-3|TRBV29-1
CSVPGTGDGRQYF
>TRBJ2-1|TRBV7-2
CASSLEAGGPVDEQFF
>TRBJ2-1|TRBV7-8
CASSVGDTYYNEQFF
>TRBJ2-7|TRBV20-1
CSARDLLGPYEQYF
>TRBJ2-7|TRBV27
CASSLKAGSYEQYF
>TRBJ2-6|TRBV29-1
CSVALFPGNSGANVLTF
>TRBJ2-2|TRBV7-8
CASSLFLAGGPNTGELFF
>TRBJ1-5|TRBV20-1
CSAIGGGQPQHF
>TRBJ1-1|TRBV28
CASHPTGGWTEAFF
>TRBJ2-1|TRBV14
CASSQRWDEQFF
>TRBJ2-7|TRBV18
CATAGELTYEQYF
>TRBJ2-5|TRBV6-5
CASSYSRAEETQYF
>TRBJ2-3|TRBV10-3
CAISEGQSLTDTQYF
>TRBJ2-1|TRBV12-3/TRBV12-4
CASSLRISSYNEQFF
>TRBJ1-5|TRBV3-1
CASSRTPRDQPQHF
>TRBJ2-4|TRBV15
CATSRQTVAKNIQYF
>TRBJ2-1|TRBV29-1
CSVVALLGNEQFF
>TRBJ2-1|TRBV6-2/TRBV6-3
CASSFTEWALYNEQFF
>TRBJ2-7|TRBV29-1
CSVKWAYEQYF
>TRBJ2-5|TRBV4-1
CASSQSGTVYF
>TRBJ2-7|TRBV30
CAWRTGWEQYF
>TRBJ2-7|TRBV7-7
CASSPARGDYEQYF
>TRBJ1-1|TRBV7-9
CASSPPGGAEAFF
>TRBJ2-5|TRBV7-8
CASSFVPGLAGSQETQYF
>TRBJ2-7|TRBV27
CASSPLEAGGHYEQYF